A single sample gave rise to the 5 T cell receptor beta chains below, sequenced in a study of cytomegalovirus exposure and HLA in healthy donors. PCR was performed using 60 Vbeta and 13 Jbeta primers. Generated by immunoSEQ multiplex PCR, the TCRdb table keeps only in-frame clones and is missing some. This sample has roughly 200,000 clones; more than 60% occur once, and the top ten carry less than 4.5%. The sample consisted of PBMCs. All receptors derive from a woman aged 55-75 years in good health and CMV-seropositive.

The rearrangement joins TRBV2 to TRBJ2-1, with a possible D match to TRBD2 (6 bases). Germline-derived CDR1 and CDR2 are SNHLY and FYNNEI. The V gene lost 6 bases and the J gene lost 3 bases, with 18 bases spanning the gap. The CDR3 is 16 amino acids. DNA of the CDR3: TGTGCCAGCAGCGTCGGGAGAACTACTTACTACAATGAGCAGTTCTTC. It specifies CASSVGRTTYYNEQFF.

This rearrangement joins TRBV7-2 to TRBJ2-1, with a possible D match to TRBD2 (7 bases). CDR1 and CDR2 from the germline V gene are SGHTA and FQGNSA. Trimming took 1 base from V and 3 from J, leaving 16 bases between them. The CDR3 spans 17 residues. In DNA, the CDR3 is TGTGCCAGCAGCTTAGACGTGGGGGGGGGCCGCTACAATGAGCAGTTCTTC. This codes for CASSLDVGGGRYNEQFF.

The chain carries TRBV28 and TRBJ1-2; unclear D gene. CDR1 is MDHEN, CDR2 SYDVKM, per germline. Trimming took 5 bases from V and 4 from J, leaving 14 bases between them. This CDR3 spans 14 amino acids. The CDR3 loop is CASSRTREGYGYTF. The CDR3 DNA is TGTGCCAGCAGTAGGACGCGGGAGGGCTATGGCTACACCTTC.

CDR3 in DNA: TGTGCCAGCAGCTTAAATCTCGGTACGCAGTATTTT. Its protein product is CASSLNLGTQYF. The genes are TRBV7-2 and TRBJ2-3; D unclear. Looked up from germline, CDR1 is SGHTA and CDR2 is FQGNSA. V lost 2 bases, J lost 8 bases, and 8 bases lay in between. CDR3 length equals 12 residues.

The rearrangement uses TRBV19 and TRBJ1-1, with TRBD1 matching over 10 bases. This CDR3 comprises 14 residues. Germline CDR1 and CDR2: LNHDA and SQIVND (reference sequence). The J segment lost 4 bases and the V segment lost 4 bases, leaving 3 bases of the junction unmatched. The CDR3 spells CASSTRTGGTEAFF. In DNA, the CDR3 is TGTGCCAGTAGTACCAGGACAGGGGGCACTGAAGCTTTCTTT.